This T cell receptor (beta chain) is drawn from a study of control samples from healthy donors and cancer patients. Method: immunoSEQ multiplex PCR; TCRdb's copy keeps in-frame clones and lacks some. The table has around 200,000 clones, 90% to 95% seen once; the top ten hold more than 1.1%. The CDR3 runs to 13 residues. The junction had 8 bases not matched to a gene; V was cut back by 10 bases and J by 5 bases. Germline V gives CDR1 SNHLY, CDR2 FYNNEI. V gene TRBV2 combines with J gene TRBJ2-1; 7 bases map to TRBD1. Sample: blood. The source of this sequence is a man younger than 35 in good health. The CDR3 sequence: CATADRENNEQFF. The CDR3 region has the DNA TGTGCCACCGCAGACAGGGAAAACAATGAGCAGTTCTTC.